The present T cell receptor (beta chain) was sequenced within a study of cytomegalovirus exposure and HLA in healthy donors. At the level of the study: Within the Caucasian-associated ancestry cluster were more than 75% of the roughly 400 genotyped donors. Findings and caveats of the study: According to the study, 150 to 200 TCR beta chains were cytomegalovirus-associated.

Note on this clone: Antigen unknown.

PCR used 60 Vbeta primers and 13 Jbeta primers. The protocol was immunoSEQ multiplex PCR, while the TCRdb copy is restricted to in-frame clones and leaves out a portion. Here the sample spans tens of thousands of clones, roughly 77% being singletons. The V end lost 2 bases, the J end lost 1 base, and 8 bases lay between the germline ends. CDR1 is ENHRY, CDR2 SYGVKD, per germline. The CDR3 spans 14 residues. The TCR sequence derives from a man aged 40-55 years in good health and CMV-seronegative. Material: PBMCs. The rearrangement joins TRBV10-3 to TRBJ1-1; D unclear. The CDR3 loop reads CAISEARGNTEAFF. Here the CDR3 DNA reads TGTGCCATCAGTGAGGCCCGGGGGAACACTGAAGCTTTCTTT.